Listed below are T cell receptor delta chains from one sample, sequenced in a study of gamma-delta T cells after stem cell transplantation. TCRdb redid clone calling on the RT-PCR reads using CATT. The table has about 2,600 delta-chain clones, 3% to 3.5% seen once. The material sequenced was gamma-delta T cells. The source of these receptors is a human donor. It is not recorded whose cells these are; they may come from a transplant donor. Each CDR3 is given with its conserved first and last residue. The D gene is left open where the match is weak.

j_call d_call v_call cdr3_aa
TRDJ1 TRDD3 TRDV2 CACDAVDMRGYGGRDFTDKLIF
TRDJ3 . TRDV2 CACDEVKDAPRQMFF
TRDJ1 . TRDV2 CACDTVGNRRSDKLIF
TRDJ1 . TRDV1 CALGDPLLPTFWGTQYTDKLIF
TRDJ3 TRDD3 TRDV2 CACGTLGGLPDSWDTRQMFF
TRDJ3 TRDD3 TRDV2 CACDLLGDTESWDTRQMFF
TRDJ1 . TRDV2 CACDSLLGSGPDKLIF
TRDJ1 TRDD3 TRDV2 CACDGIRLGDTSDKLIF
TRDJ1 TRDD3 TRDV2 CACDSVSGGSNSYTDKLIF
TRDJ1 TRDD3 TRDV2 CACDTIMVGDTRTDKLIF
TRDJ1 . TRDV1 CALGDNSLASLKLIF
TRDJ1 TRDD3 TRDV2 CACDGIRLGEPTTDKLIF
TRDJ1 TRDD3 TRDV1 CALGVPVFLPLLGGYAVTDKLIF
TRDJ2 TRDD3 TRDV1 CALGWGSLTAQLFF
TRDJ1 TRDD3 TRDV2 CACDAIRGIRPQLYTDKLIF
TRDJ3 . TRDV2 CACDTAGIRSSWDTRQMFF
TRDJ1 TRDD3 TRDV2 CACDTLWGTNTDKLIF
TRDJ1 TRDD3 TRDV2 CACDTVSGGYPNTDKLIF
TRDJ1 TRDD3 TRDV2 CACDPITNLRLLGDPRYTDKLIF
TRDJ1 TRDD3 TRDV2 CACDTVLGDTRSWTDKLIF
TRDJ1 TRDD3 TRDV1 CALGELVPTYYLIGLLGDPGDYTDKLIF
TRDJ1 TRDD3 TRDV2 CACDTILGARRVTDKLIF
TRDJ1 . TRDV2 CACDALTEVGSSTDKLIF
TRDJ1 TRDD3 TRDV2 CACDTEFAGGPPRYTDKLIF
TRDJ1 TRDD3 TRDV2 CACDTLLGDTTDKLIF
TRDJ1 TRDD3 TRDV2 CACDTWGIAADKLIF
TRDJ1 . TRDV2 CACAGIQITDKLIF
TRDJ1 TRDD3 TRDV2 CACDLTGGYLNPPSYTDKLIF
TRDJ1 . TRDV2 CACDGPLTTSSGSGDYTDKLIF
TRDJ1 TRDD3 TRDV2 CACDTMGTGGYAAETDKLIF
TRDJ1 . TRDV2 CACDTLSPRLTYTDKLIF